This TCR beta chain came from a study of cytomegalovirus exposure and HLA in healthy donors. The germline gives CDR1 SGHVS, CDR2 FQNEAQ. Trimming took off 5 bases at V and 7 bases at J, with 21 bases between the two ends. CDR3 length equals 16 residues. It was with 60 Vbeta and 13 Jbeta primers that the PCR ran. The table came from immunoSEQ multiplex PCR; TCRdb's copy has only in-frame clones and leaves some out. The sample includes some 90,000 clones, 60% to 85% of them seen just once. The sequence derives from a boy younger than 18 in good health and CMV-seronegative. V is TRBV7-8 and J is TRBJ2-1; weak D call: TRBD2 (6 bases). Sequencing input: PBMCs. CDR3 region: CASSRPGLPSYNEQFF. Written as DNA, the CDR3 is TGTGCCAGCAGCAGGCCGGGACTCCCTTCGTATAATGAGCAGTTCTTC.